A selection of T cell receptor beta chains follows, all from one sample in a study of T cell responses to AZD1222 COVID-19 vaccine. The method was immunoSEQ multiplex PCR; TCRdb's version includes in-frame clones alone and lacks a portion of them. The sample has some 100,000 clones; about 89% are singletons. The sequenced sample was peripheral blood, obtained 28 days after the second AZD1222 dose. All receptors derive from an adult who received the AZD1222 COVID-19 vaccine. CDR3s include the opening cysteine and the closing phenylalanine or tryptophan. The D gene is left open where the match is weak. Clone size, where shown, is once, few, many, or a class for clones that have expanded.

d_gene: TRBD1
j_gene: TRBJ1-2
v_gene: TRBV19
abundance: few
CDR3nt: TGTGCCAGTAGTAACACAGGGGTATATGGCTACACCTTC
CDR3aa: CASSNTGVYGYTF

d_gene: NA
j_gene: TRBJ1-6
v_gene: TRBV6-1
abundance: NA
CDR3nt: TGTGCCAGCAGTGAAGCTGAGACAGTCCATAATTCACCCCTCCACTTT
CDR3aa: CASSEAETVHNSPLHF

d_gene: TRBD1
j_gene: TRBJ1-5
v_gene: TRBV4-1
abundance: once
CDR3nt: TGCGCCAGCAGCCCGGAGACAGGGTATAGCAATCAGCCCCAGCATTTT
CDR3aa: CASSPETGYSNQPQHF

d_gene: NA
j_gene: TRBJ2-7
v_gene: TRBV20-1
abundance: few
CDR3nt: TGCAGTGCTAGAGAGGGTTACGAGCAGTACTTC
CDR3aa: CSAREGYEQYF

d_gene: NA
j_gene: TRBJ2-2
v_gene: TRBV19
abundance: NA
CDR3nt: TGTGCCAGTAGTATAACAGGAGAGGCCGGGGAGCTGTTTTTT
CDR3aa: CASSITGEAGELFF

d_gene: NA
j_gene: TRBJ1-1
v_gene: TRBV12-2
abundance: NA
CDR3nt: TGTGCAAGTCGCTTGTCCAGGGGGCGTGGGGACACTGAAGCTTTCTTT
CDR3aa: CASRLSRGRGDTEAFF

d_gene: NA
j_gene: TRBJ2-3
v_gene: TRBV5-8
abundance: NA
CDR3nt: TGTGCCAGCTCCCAGGGGGGGCCGGAGACGACAGATACGCAGTATTTT
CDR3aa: CASSQGGPETTDTQYF

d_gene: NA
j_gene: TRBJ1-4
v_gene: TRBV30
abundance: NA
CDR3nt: TGTGCCTGGAGTGGCTCCCTGGGCCAACGAACCCTTTTT
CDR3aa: CAWSGSLGQRTLF

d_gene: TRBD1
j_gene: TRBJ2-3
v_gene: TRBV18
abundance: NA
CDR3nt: TGTGCCAGCTCACCAACCGGGACAGGGCCTAGCACAGATACGCAGTATTTT
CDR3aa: CASSPTGTGPSTDTQYF

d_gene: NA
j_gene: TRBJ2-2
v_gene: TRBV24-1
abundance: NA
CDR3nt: TGTGCCACCCTTAGTTCGAACACCGGGGAGCTGTTTTTT
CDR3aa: CATLSSNTGELFF

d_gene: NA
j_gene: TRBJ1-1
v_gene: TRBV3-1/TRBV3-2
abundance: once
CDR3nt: TGTGCCAGCAGCCCGTCATGGCGGGACACTGAAGCTTTCTTT
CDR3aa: CASSPSWRDTEAFF

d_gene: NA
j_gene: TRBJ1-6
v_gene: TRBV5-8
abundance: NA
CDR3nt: TGTGCCAGCAGCCCGTACGTGAAGGGGAATTCACCCCTCCACTTT
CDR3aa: CASSPYVKGNSPLHF

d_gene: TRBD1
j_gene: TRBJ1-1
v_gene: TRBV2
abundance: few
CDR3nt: TGTGCCAGCAGAGCCGGGACAGGTAAGAACACTGAAGCTTTCTTT
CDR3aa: CASRAGTGKNTEAFF

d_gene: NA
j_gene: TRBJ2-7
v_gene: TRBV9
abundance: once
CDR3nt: TGTGCCAGCAGCTTACGGACCCAGGACTACGAGCAGTACTTC
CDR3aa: CASSLRTQDYEQYF

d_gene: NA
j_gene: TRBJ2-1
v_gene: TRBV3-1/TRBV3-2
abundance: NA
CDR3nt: TGTGCCAGCAGCCCCCTGACCTTAGGTGCTGAGCAGTTCTTC
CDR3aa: CASSPLTLGAEQFF

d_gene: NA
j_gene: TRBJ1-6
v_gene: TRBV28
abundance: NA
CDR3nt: TGTGCCAGCAGTTTGGGGGGGGTGGCCAATTCACCCCTCCACTTT
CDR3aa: CASSLGGVANSPLHF

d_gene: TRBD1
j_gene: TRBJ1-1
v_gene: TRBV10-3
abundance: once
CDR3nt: TGTGCCATCAGAACAGGGGAACGGCACACTGAAGCTTTCTTT
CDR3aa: CAIRTGERHTEAFF

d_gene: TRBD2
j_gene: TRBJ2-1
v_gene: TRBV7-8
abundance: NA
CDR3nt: TGTGCCAGCAGCTACCCCGGGACTAGCGGGAGTGTGGGCACCTACAATGAGCAGTTCTTC
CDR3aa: CASSYPGTSGSVGTYNEQFF

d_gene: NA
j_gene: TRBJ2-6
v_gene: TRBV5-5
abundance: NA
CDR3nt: TGTGCCAGCAGTGAGCCGGGACGCCGCTCTGGGGCCAACGTCCTGACTTTC
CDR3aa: CASSEPGRRSGANVLTF

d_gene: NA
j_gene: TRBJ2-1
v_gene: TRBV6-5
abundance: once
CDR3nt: TGTGCCAGCAGTTACCGTGACAGCCTCTACAATGAGCAGTTCTTC
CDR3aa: CASSYRDSLYNEQFF

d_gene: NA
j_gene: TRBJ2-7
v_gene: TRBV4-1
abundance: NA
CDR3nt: TGCGCCAGCAGCCAAGAAGTTGCCGGATTCAGCTCCTACGAGCAGTACTTC
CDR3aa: CASSQEVAGFSSYEQYF

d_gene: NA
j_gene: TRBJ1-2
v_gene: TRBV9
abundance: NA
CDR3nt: TGTGCCAGCAGCGTACCCCGAGACAGCCACTATGGCTACACCTTC
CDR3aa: CASSVPRDSHYGYTF

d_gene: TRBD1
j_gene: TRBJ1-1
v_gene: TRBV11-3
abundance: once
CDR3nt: TGTGCCAGCAGCAAACAGGGGGCAACTTTTGAAGCTTTCTTT
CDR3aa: CASSKQGATFEAFF

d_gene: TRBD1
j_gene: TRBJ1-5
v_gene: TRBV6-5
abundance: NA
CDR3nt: TGTGCCAGCAGAGGGGGACAGGGTGGCAATCAGCCCCAGCATTTT
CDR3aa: CASRGGQGGNQPQHF

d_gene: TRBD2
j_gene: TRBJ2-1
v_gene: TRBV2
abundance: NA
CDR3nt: TGTGCCAGCAGTCGAACCGGGACTAGCGGAAATGAGCAGTTCTTC
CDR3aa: CASSRTGTSGNEQFF

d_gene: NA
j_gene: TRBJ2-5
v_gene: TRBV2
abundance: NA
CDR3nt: TGTGCCAGCAGTGATTTAAGGGAAGGGGATGAGACCCAGTACTTC
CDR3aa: CASSDLREGDETQYF

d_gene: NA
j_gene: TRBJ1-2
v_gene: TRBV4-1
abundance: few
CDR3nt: TGCGCCAGCAGCCAAGATAACAACCGCGGAGGAGGATATGGCTACACCTTC
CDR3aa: CASSQDNNRGGGYGYTF

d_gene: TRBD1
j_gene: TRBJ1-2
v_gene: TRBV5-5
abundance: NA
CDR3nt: TGTGCCAGCAGCCCGACAGGGACCTATGGCTACACCTTC
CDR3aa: CASSPTGTYGYTF

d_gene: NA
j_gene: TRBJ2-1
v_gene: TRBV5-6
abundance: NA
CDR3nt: TGTGCCAGCAGCTTGGTGGGGGTTACCTACAATGAGCAGTTCTTC
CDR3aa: CASSLVGVTYNEQFF

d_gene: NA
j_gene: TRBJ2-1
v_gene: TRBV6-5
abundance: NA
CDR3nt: TGTGCCAGCAGTCCTGGCGAGGGTGAGCAGTTCTTC
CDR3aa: CASSPGEGEQFF

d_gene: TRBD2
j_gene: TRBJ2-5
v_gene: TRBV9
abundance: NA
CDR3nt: TGTGCCAGCAGCGAAGGGACTAGCGGTTTAGGAGAGACCCAGTACTTC
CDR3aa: CASSEGTSGLGETQYF

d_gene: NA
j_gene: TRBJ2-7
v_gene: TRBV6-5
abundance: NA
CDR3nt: TGTGCCAGCAGTTACTCGTTCCCAGCAGGCTACGAGCAGTACTTC
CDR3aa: CASSYSFPAGYEQYF

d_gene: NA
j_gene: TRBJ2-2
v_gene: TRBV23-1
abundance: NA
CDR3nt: TGCGCCCGATCCTCTCAGTTTAGACCCGGGGAGCTGTTTTTT
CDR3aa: CARSSQFRPGELFF

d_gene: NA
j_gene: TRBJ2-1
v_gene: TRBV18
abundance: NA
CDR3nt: TGTGCCAGCTCATCTGATCAGGGGATCACGATTGAGCAGTTCTTC
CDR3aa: CASSSDQGITIEQFF

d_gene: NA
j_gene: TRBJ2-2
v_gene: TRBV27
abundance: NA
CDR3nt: TGTGCCAGCAGTTTGAGGGGTTCCGGGGAGCTGTTTTTT
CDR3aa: CASSLRGSGELFF

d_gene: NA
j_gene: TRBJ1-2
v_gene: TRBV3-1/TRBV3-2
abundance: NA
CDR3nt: TGTGCCAGCAGCCTTTTGGGACCGCCCTATGGCTACACCTTC
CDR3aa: CASSLLGPPYGYTF

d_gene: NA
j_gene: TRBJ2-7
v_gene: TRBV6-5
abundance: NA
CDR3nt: TGTGCCAGCAGTTACTCTAGGACGCCCCTAGGCTACGAGCAGTACTTC
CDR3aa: CASSYSRTPLGYEQYF

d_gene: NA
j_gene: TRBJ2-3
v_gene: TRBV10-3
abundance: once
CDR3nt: TGTGCCATCAGTGAGAAGGGGATGAGCACAGATACGCAGTATTTT
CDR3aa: CAISEKGMSTDTQYF

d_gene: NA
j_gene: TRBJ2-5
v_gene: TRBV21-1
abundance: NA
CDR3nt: TGTGCCAGCAGCAAAGTTGTACCTTACGGCCAGTACTTC
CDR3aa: CASSKVVPYGQYF

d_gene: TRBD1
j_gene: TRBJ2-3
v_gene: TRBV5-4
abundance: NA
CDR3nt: TGTGCCAGCAGCACCGGGACAGGCACAGATACGCAGTATTTT
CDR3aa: CASSTGTGTDTQYF

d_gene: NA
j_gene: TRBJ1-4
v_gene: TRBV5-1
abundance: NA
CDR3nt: TGCGCCAGCAGCTTTGCAGGGAATAATGAAAAACTGTTTTTT
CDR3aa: CASSFAGNNEKLFF

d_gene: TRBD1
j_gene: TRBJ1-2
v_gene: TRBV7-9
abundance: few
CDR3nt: TGTGCCAGCAGCCGCTCCGGGACAGGGAATGGCTACACCTTC
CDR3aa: CASSRSGTGNGYTF

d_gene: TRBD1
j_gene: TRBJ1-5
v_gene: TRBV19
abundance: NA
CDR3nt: TGTGCCAGTAGTGCCCTACTACAGGGGGCGAATCAGCCCCAGCATTTT
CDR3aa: CASSALLQGANQPQHF

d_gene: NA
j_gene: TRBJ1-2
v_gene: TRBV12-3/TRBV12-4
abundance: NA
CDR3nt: TGTGCCAGCAGTTTCCGGACTAATGGCTACACCTTC
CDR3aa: CASSFRTNGYTF

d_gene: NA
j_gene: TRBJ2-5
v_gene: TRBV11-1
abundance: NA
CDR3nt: TGTGCCAGCACCCCTCAGAGGGCCCAAGAGACCCAGTACTTC
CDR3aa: CASTPQRAQETQYF

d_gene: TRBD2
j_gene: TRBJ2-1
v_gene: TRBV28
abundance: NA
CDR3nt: TGTGCCAGCAGTTTAGGGGGAGGGTCCTACAATGAGCAGTTCTTC
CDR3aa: CASSLGGGSYNEQFF

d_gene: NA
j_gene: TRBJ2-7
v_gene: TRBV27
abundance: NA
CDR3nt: TGTCCGACCGGGACCTCCTACGAGCAGTACTTC
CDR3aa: CPTGTSYEQYF

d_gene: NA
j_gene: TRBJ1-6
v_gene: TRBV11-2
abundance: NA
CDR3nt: TGTGCCAGCAGCTTAGCAGGACAGTATAATTCACCCCTCCACTTT
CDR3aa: CASSLAGQYNSPLHF

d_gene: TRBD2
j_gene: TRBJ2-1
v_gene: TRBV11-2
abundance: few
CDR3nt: TGTGCCAGCAGCCCGGGGACTAGCGGGAGTCCCCCATACAATGAGCAGTTCTTC
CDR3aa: CASSPGTSGSPPYNEQFF

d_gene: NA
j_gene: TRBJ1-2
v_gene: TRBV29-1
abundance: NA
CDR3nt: TGCAGCGTTGACGGGGTAGCATTCGGCTACACCTTC
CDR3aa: CSVDGVAFGYTF

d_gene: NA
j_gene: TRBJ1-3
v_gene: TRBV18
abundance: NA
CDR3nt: TGTGCCAGCTCAAGTGACAGGACCCATGGAAACACCATATATTTT
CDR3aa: CASSSDRTHGNTIYF

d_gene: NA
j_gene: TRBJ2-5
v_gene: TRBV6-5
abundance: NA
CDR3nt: TGTGCCACCCGTTGGACCGCAGACGAAGAGACCCAGTACTTC
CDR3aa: CATRWTADEETQYF

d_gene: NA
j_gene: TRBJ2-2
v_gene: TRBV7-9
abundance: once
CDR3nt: TGTGCCACCCAGCAGTGGACCGGGGAGCTGTTTTTT
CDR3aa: CATQQWTGELFF

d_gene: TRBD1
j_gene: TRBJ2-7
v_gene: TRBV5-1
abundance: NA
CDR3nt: TGCGCCAGCAGCTTGGAGGGACAGTCCTACGAGCAGTACTTC
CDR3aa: CASSLEGQSYEQYF

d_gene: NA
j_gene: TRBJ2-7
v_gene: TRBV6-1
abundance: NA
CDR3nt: TGTGCCAGCAGTGAACCCCTCAGGACCCGGAGCTCCTACGAGCAGTACTTC
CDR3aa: CASSEPLRTRSSYEQYF